The clone carrying this T cell receptor beta chain was found a few times. The antigen is undetermined. All of the isolated RNA was reverse transcribed, so expressed TCRB transcripts were sequenced. The protocol was immunoSEQ multiplex PCR, while the TCRdb copy is restricted to in-frame clones and leaves out a portion. The sample records some 660,000 clones, more than 13% being singletons. This CDR3 is 12 amino acids long. The germline V and J ends were trimmed by 8 bases and 4 bases, with 11 bases remaining between them. Looked up from germline, CDR1 is SEHNR and CDR2 is FQNEAQ (reference sequence). The data originate from a study of beta chain features in type 1 diabetes. About the study: Across the samples, 100 million to 130 million sorted cells were examined in total.

By way of CD45RO/CCR7/CD25/CD127/CD95/CD27, the CD4+ regulatory, stem cell-like memory, central memory and naive cells were sorted. Study results and limitations: Type 1 diabetes patients had TCRB CDR3s that were shorter (moderately but significantly so) in all four CD4+ subsets. For patients, the naive, central memory and Treg TCRB repertoires appeared more alike than for healthy donors. A cDNA-based sequencing approach could over-represent cells with high TCR expression.

The sequenced sample consisted of naive CD4+ T cells from blood. The rearrangement uses TRBV7-9 and TRBJ1-2; D ambiguous. This receptor was identified in a young man with type 1 diabetes. CDR3 region: CASLAAFYGYTF. The CDR3 DNA is TGTGCCAGCCTTGCCGCCTTCTATGGCTACACCTTC.